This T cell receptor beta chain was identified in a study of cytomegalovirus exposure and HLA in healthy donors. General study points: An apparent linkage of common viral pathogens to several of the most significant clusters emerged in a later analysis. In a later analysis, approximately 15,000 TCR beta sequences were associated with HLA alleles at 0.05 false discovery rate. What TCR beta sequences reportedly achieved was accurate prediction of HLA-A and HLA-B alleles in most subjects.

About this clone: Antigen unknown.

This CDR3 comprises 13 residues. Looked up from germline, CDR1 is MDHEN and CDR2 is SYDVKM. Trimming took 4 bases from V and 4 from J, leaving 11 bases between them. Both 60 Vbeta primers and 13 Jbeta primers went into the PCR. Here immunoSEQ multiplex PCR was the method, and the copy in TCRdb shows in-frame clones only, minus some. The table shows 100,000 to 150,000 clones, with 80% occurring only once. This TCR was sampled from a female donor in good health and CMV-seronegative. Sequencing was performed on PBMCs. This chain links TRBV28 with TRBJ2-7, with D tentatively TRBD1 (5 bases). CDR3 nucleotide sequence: TGTGCCAGCAGTTCGTACAGGAAATACGAGCAGTACTTC. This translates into CASSSYRKYEQYF.